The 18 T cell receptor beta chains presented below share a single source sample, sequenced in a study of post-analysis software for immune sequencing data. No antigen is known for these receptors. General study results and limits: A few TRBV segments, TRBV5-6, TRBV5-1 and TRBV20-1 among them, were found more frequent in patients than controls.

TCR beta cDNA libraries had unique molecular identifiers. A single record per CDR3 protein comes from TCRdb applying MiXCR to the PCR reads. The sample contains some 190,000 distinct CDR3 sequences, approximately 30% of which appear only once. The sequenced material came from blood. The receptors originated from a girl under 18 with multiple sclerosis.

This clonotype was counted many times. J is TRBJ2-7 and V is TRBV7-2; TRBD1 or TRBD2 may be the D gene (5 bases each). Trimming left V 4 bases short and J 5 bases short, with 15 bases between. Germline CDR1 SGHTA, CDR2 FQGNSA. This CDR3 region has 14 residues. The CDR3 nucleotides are TGTGCCAGCAGCTCCCCAGGGACCCGGAACGAGCAGTACTTC. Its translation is CASSSPGTRNEQYF.

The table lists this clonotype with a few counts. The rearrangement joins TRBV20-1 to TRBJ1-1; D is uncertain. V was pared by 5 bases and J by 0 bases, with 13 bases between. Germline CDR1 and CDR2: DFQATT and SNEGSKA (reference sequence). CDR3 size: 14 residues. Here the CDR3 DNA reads TGCAGTGCTTACCCCAGGAGGCTGAACACTGAAGCTTTCTTT. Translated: CSAYPRRLNTEAFF.

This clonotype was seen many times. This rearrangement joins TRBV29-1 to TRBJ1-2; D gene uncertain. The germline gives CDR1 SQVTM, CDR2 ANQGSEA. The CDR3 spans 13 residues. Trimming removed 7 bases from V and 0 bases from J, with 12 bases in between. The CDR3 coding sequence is TGCAGCGCCGCGGACGGAGCTAACTATGGCTACACCTTC. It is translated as CSAADGANYGYTF.

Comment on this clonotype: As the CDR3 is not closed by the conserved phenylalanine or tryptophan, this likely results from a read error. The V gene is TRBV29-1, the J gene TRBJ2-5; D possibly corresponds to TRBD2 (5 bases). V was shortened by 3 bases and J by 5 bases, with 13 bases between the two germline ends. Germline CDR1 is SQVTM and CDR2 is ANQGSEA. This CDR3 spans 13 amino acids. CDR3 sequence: CSVDDAGMETQYV. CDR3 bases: TGCAGCGTTGACGACGCGGGTATGGAGACCCAGTACGTC.

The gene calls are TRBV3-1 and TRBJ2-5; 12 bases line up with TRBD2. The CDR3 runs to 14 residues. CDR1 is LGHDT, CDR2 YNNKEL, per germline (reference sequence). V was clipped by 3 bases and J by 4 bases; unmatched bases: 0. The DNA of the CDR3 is TGTGCCAGCAGCCAGGGACTAGCGGGAGAGACCCAGTACTTC. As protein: CASSQGLAGETQYF.

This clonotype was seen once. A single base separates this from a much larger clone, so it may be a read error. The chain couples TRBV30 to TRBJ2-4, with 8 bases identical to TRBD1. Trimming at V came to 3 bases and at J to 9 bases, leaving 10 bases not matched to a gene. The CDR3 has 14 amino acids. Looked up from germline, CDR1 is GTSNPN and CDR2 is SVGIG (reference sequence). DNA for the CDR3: TGTGCCTGGAGCCCAGGGGGCCCGCTGATCATTCAGTACTTC. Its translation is CAWSPGGPLIIQYF.

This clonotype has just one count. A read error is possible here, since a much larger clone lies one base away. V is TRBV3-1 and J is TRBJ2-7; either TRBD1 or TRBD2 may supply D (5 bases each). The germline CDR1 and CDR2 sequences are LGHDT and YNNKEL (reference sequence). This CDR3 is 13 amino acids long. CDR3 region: CAGSQRGEYEQYF. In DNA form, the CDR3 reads TGTGCCGGCAGCCAAAGGGGAGAGTACGAGCAGTACTTC.

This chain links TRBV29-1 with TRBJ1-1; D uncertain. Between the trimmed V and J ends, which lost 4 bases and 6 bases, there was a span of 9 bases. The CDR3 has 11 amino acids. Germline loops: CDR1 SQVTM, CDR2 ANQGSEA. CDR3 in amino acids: CSVVPGAEAFF. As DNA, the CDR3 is TGCAGCGTTGTTCCCGGCGCTGAAGCTTTCTTT. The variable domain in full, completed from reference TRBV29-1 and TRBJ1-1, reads SAVISQKPSRDICQRGTSLTIQCQVDSQVTMMFWYRQQPGQSLTLIATANQGSEATYESGFVIDKFPISRPNLTFSTLTVSNMSPEDSSIYLCSVVPGAEAFFGQGTRLTVV.

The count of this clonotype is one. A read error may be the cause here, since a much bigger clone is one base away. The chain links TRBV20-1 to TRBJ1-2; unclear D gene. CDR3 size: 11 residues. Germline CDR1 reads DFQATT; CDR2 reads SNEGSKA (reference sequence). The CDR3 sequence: CSAAGIGGCTF. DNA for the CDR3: TGCAGTGCTGCCGGTATTGGTGGCTGCACCTTC.

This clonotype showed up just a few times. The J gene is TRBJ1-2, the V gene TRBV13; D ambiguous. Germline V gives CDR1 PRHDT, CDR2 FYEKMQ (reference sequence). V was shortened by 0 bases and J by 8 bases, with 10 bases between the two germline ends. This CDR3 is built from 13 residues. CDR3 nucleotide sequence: TGTGCCAGCAGCTTAGGGGGCAGCTGGGGCTACACCTTC. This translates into CASSLGGSWGYTF.

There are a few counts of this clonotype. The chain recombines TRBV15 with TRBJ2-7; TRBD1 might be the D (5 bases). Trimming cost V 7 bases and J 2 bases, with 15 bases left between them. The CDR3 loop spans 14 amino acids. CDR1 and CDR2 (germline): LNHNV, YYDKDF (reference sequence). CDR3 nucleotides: TGTGCCACCATGGGCAGGGCCTTTCCCTACGAGCAGTACTTC. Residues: CATMGRAFPYEQYF.

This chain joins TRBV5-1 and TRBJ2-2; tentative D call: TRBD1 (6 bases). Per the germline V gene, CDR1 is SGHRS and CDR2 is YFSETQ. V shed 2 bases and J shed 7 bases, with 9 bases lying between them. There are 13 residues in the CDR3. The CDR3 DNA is TGCGCCAGCAGCTTTACAGGGATCGGGGAGCTGTTTTTT. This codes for CASSFTGIGELFF.

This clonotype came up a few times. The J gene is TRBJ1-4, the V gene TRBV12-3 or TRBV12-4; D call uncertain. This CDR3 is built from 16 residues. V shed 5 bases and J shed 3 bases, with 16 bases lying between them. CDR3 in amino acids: CASSLAWATANEKLFF. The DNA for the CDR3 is TGTGCCAGCAGTCTTGCCTGGGCGACGGCTAATGAAAAACTGTTTTTT.

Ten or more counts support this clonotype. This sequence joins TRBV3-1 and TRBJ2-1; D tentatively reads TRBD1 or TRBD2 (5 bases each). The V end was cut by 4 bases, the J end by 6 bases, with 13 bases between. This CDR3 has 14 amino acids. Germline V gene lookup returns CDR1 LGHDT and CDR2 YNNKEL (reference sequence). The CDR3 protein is CASSRSGTFNEQFF. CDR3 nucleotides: TGTGCCAGCAGCCGATCCGGGACCTTCAATGAGCAGTTCTTC.

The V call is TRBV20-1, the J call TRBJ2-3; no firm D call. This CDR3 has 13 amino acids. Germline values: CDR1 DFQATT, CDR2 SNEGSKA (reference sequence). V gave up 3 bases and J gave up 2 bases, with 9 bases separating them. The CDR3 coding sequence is TGCAGTGCTAGTCACAGCAACACAGATACGCAGTATTTT. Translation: CSASHSNTDTQYF.

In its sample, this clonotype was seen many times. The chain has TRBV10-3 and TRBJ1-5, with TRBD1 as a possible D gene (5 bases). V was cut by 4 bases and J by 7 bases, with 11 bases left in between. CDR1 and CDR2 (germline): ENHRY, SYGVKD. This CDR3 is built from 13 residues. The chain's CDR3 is CAISGGYGQPQHF. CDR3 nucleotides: TGTGCCATCAGTGGGGGGTACGGCCAGCCCCAGCATTTT.

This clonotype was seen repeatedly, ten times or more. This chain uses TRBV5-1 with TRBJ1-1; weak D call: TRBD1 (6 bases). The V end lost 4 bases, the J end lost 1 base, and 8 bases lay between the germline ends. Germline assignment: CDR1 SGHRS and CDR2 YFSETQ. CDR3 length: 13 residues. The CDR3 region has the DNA TGCGCCAGCAGCCGGGACACGAACACTGAAGCTTTCTTT. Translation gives CASSRDTNTEAFF.

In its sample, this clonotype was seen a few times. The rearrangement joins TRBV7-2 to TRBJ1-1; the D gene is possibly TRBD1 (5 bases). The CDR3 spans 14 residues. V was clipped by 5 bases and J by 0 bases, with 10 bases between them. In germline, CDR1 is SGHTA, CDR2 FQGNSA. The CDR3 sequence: CASSAQGLNTEAFF. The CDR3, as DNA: TGTGCCAGCAGCGCTCAGGGACTGAACACTGAAGCTTTCTTT.